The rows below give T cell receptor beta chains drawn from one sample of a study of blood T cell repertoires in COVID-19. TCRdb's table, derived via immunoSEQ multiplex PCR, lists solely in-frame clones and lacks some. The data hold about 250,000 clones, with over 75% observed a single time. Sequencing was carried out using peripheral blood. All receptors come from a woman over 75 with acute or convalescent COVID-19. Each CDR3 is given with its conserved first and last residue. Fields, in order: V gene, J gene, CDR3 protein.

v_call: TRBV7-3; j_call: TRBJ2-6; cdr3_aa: CASSLVLSGANVLTF
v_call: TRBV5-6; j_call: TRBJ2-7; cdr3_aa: CASSLVGESSYEQYF
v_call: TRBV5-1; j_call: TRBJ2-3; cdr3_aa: CVSTGTGYTDTQYF
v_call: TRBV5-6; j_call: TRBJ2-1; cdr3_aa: CASSLDAEQFYNEQFF
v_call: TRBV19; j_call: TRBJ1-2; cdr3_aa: CASSRTGNYGYTF
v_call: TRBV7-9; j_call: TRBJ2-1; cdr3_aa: CASSSGTGYYEQFF
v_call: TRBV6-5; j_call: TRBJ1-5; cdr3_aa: CASSYRFERSNQPQHF
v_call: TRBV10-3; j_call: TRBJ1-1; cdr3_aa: CAISEIRGQVGKMNTEAFF
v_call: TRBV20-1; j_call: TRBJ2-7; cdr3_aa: CSAYSEAEQYF
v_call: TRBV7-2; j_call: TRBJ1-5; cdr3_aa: CASSVRGLGNQPQHF
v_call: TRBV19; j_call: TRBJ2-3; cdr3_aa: CASSTSGTGYADTQYF
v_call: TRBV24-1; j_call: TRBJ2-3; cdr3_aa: CATSDPGTSGRAGDTQYF
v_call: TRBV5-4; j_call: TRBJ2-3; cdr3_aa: CASSRSAGGPADTQYF
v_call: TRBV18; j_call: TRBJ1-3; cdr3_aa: CASSPPGTANSGNTIYF
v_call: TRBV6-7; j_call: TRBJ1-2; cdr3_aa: CASSYHQTGSPNYGYTF
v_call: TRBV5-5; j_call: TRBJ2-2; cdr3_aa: CASSLEVGGRTGELFF
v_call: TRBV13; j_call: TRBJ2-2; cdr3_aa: CASSPEPGLAGEESGELFF
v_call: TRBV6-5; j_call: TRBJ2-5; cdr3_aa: CASSYPGGTQYF
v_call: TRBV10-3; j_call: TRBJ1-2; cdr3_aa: CAISESSGGSGSYGYTF
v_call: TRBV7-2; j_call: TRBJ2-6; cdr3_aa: CASSPRTGGVNVLTF
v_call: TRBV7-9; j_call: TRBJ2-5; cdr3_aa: CASSFAGRAGETQYF
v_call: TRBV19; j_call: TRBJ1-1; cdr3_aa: CASTKRGELNTEAFF
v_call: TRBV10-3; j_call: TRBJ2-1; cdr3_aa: CAIREGFGVSEQFF
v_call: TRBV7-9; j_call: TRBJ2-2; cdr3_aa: CASNFPTGELFF
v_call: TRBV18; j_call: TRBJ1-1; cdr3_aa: CASSPSGNTEAFF
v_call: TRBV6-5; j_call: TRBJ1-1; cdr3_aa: CASNPGGNTEAFF
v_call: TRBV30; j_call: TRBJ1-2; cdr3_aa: CAWEPGLNYGYTF
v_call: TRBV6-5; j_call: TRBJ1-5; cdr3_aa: CASSSGTGLQPQHF
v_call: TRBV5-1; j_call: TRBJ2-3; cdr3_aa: CASSPLSPGQGVYSTDTQYF
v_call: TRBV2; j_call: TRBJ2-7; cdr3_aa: CASTTSEGFEQYF
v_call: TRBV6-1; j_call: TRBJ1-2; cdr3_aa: CASSEGTGPNYGYTF
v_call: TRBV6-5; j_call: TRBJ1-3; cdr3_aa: CASRGRRAAGNTIYF
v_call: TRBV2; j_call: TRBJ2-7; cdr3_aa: CASSGRGSSGSDEQYF
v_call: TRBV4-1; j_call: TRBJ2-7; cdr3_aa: CASSQPWGRGRYEQYF
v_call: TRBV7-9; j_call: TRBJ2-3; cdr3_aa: CASSQGLAGGTDTQYF
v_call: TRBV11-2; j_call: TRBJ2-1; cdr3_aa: CASSWEPVGYNEQFF
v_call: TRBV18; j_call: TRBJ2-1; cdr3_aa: CASSPGSGNDEQFF
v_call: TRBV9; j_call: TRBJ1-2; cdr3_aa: CASVTGTYGYTF
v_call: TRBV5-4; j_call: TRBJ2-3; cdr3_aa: CASSLGQASTDTQYF
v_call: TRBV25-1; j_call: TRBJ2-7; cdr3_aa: CASSGPAGVNYYEQYF